The 18 T cell receptor beta chains presented below share a single source sample, sequenced in a study of radiotherapy plus CTLA-4 blockade in lung cancer. This table comes from immunoSEQ multiplex PCR, and its TCRdb copy is limited to in-frame clones, with some not included. The table has more than 75,000 clones, roughly 70% seen once. Here the sequenced sample was peripheral blood, taken from a patient treated with radiotherapy plus ipilimumab. The origin of the receptors is a human donor with non-small cell lung cancer that progressed on radiotherapy plus ipilimumab.

This clone was recorded a few times. The chain combines TRBV28 with TRBJ1-2, with TRBD1 matching 8 bases. From germline, CDR1 is MDHEN and CDR2 SYDVKM. This CDR3 is 14 amino acids long. V shed 3 bases, J shed 3 bases, and the junction held 3 bases outside the gene matches. DNA of the CDR3: TGTGCCAGCAGTTTGACAGGGGTACACTATGGCTACACCTTC. Its translation: CASSLTGVHYGYTF.

This clone was counted only a few times. This chain joins TRBV4-3 and TRBJ2-1; TRBD2 agrees at 9 bases. This CDR3 has 17 amino acids. The trim removed 1 base at V and 8 bases at J, leaving 12 bases unmatched. The germline V gene encodes CDR1 LGHNA and CDR2 YSLEER. The CDR3 sequence is CASSQGAGGPEGDEQFF. CDR3 in DNA: TGCGCCAGCAGCCAAGGAGCGGGGGGCCCCGAGGGCGATGAGCAGTTCTTC.

This clone was recorded once. The V call is TRBV7-6, the J call TRBJ1-5; no clear D gene. CDR1 is SGHVS and CDR2 is FNYEAQ in the germline V gene. The CDR3 consists of 15 residues. V was clipped by 0 bases and J by 0 bases, with 6 bases between them. The CDR3, as DNA: TGTGCCAGCAGCTTAGCAGTAGATAGCAATCAGCCCCAGCATTTT. This codes for CASSLAVDSNQPQHF. Full variable domain (remainder filled in from reference TRBV7-6 and TRBJ1-5): GAGVSQSPRYKVTKRGQDVALRCDPISGHVSLYWYRQALGQGPEFLTYFNYEAQQDKSGLPNDRFSAERPEGSISTLTIQRTEQRDSAMYRCASSLAVDSNQPQHFGDGTRLSIL.

V is TRBV10-3 and J is TRBJ2-3, with TRBD2 matching over 13 bases. Germline values: CDR1 ENHRY, CDR2 SYGVKD. This CDR3 has 18 residues. The junction had 7 bases not matched to a gene; V was cut back by 3 bases and J by 1 base. For the CDR3, the DNA is TGTGCCATCAGTGAATCGAGGACTAGCGGGGGACGCACAGATACGCAGTATTTT. This encodes CAISESRTSGGRTDTQYF.

The V gene is TRBV7-9, the J gene TRBJ1-1, with 9 positions matching TRBD1. CDR1 is SEHNR, CDR2 FQNEAQ, per germline (reference sequence). Germline trimming cut 0 bases from V and 8 bases from J; bases unmatched to any gene: 1. The CDR3 sequence is 13 residues long. This CDR3 reads CASSLAGTGEAFF. CDR3 sequence (DNA): TGTGCCAGCAGCTTAGCCGGGACAGGGGAAGCTTTCTTT. The entire variable domain, with the rest obtained from reference TRBV7-9 and TRBJ1-1, is as follows: DTGVSQNPRHKITKRGQNVTFRCDPISEHNRLYWYRQTLGQGPEFLTYFQNEAQLEKSRLLSDRFSAERPKGSFSTLEIQRTEQGDSAMYLCASSLAGTGEAFFGQGTRLTVV.

This chain joins TRBV11-2 and TRBJ2-3, with D hard to call. This CDR3 region has 13 residues. Trimming removed 5 bases at V and 6 bases at J, with 12 bases between. Looked up from germline, CDR1 is SGHAT and CDR2 is FQNNGV. The CDR3 sequence: CASSTNSEDTQYF. The CDR3 DNA sequence: TGTGCCAGCAGCACTAACTCTGAGGATACGCAGTATTTT.

V usage is TRBV28 and J usage is TRBJ2-2; the D call may be TRBD1 or TRBD2 (5 bases each). This CDR3 comprises 15 residues. The germline V and J ends were trimmed by 8 bases and 7 bases, with 20 bases remaining between them. The germline gives CDR1 MDHEN, CDR2 SYDVKM. The CDR3 DNA is TGTGCCAGCCGCGCCGCCCGGGAAGGGGTCGGGGAGCTGTTTTTT. This encodes CASRAAREGVGELFF.

V and J are TRBV29-1 and TRBJ2-1; tentative D call: TRBD1 (5 bases). The CDR3 extends over 10 amino acids. Trimming took off 7 bases at V and 6 bases at J, with 7 bases between the two ends. Germline CDR1 is SQVTM and CDR2 is ANQGSEA. The CDR3 DNA is TGCAGCGCGACAGTCAATGAGCAGTTCTTC. Its translation: CSATVNEQFF.

This clone appeared a few times. The gene calls are TRBV4-1 and TRBJ1-5, with 8 bases fitting TRBD1. CDR1 MGHRA and CDR2 YSYEKL come from the germline V gene. CDR3 length: 14 residues. The junction had 4 bases not matched to a gene; V was cut back by 4 bases and J by 5 bases. The CDR3 sequence: CASSRGQDYQPQHF. CDR3 DNA sequence: TGCGCCAGCAGCCGGGGACAGGACTATCAGCCCCAGCATTTT.

The J gene is TRBJ2-3, the V gene TRBV4-3, with D perhaps matching TRBD2 (6 bases). V shed 1 base and J shed 6 bases, with 11 bases lying between them. CDR3 length: 14 amino acids. Germline CDR1 is LGHNA and CDR2 is YSLEER. The CDR3 loop reads CASSQGFRGDTQYF. CDR3 coding DNA: TGCGCCAGCAGCCAAGGTTTCCGGGGGGATACGCAGTATTTT.

The chain links TRBV19 to TRBJ2-7, with 7 nucleotides matching TRBD2. The CDR3 spans 18 residues. The V gene end was trimmed by 3 bases and the J gene end by 2 bases; junction bases not matched to a gene: 16. CDR1 LNHDA and CDR2 SQIVND come from the germline V gene (reference sequence). The CDR3 DNA reads as TGTGCCAGTAGTATGGGGATGGCGGGAGCCAGTTCTCCCTACGAGCAGTACTTC. Its translation: CASSMGMAGASSPYEQYF. Together with reference TRBV19 and TRBJ2-7, the CDR3 gives the full variable domain: DGGITQSPKYLFRKEGQNVTLSCEQNLNHDAMYWYRQDPGQGLRLIYYSQIVNDFQKGDIAEGYSVSREKKESFPLTVTSAQKNPTAFYLCASSMGMAGASSPYEQYFGPGTRLTVT.

The V and J genes are TRBV28 and TRBJ2-7, with 12 bases identical to TRBD1. Per germline, CDR1 MDHEN and CDR2 SYDVKM. Trimming cost V 4 bases and J 7 bases; bases outside gene matches: 8. This CDR3 region has 15 residues. This CDR3 is CASSSGTGGAEEQYF. The CDR3 DNA sequence: TGTGCCAGCAGTTCCGGGACAGGGGGCGCAGAGGAGCAGTACTTC.

This clone was observed a handful of times. This chain connects TRBV7-2 to TRBJ2-3, with unresolved D. This CDR3 is 13 amino acids long. In germline, CDR1 is SGHTA, CDR2 FQGNSA. Between the trimmed V and J ends, which lost 4 bases and 6 bases, there was a span of 11 bases. The CDR3 loop is CASSYYTEDTQYF. The CDR3 nucleotides are TGTGCCAGCAGCTACTACACTGAGGATACGCAGTATTTT. The variable domain in full, with the rest retrieved from reference TRBV7-2 and TRBJ2-3, is GAGVSQSPSNKVTEKGKDVELRCDPISGHTALYWYRQSLGQGLEFLIYFQGNSAPDKSGLPSDRFSAERTGGSVSTLTIQRTQQEDSAVYLCASSYYTEDTQYFGPGTRLTVL.

A single count supports this clone. This chain uses TRBV19 with TRBJ2-1; 7 nucleotides line up with TRBD1. Trimming at V came to 6 bases and at J to 9 bases, leaving 14 bases not matched to a gene. This CDR3 has 15 residues. Germline-derived CDR1 and CDR2 are LNHDA and SQIVND (reference sequence). The CDR3 loop is CASSQQGRQNGEQFF. The CDR3 DNA sequence: TGTGCCAGTAGCCAACAGGGGCGGCAGAATGGTGAGCAGTTCTTC.

V gene TRBV11-2 combines with J gene TRBJ2-1; D might be TRBD2 (6 bases). CDR3 length: 15 residues. The V and J ends lost 4 bases and 12 bases respectively, with 22 bases between them. Germline lookup yields CDR1 SGHAT and CDR2 FQNNGV. CDR3 bases: TGTGCCAGCAGCTCAGGGACCAGATCAGCCGGGAGGCAGTTCTTC. This translates into CASSSGTRSAGRQFF.

The chain links TRBV7-9 to TRBJ2-3; D is perhaps TRBD2 (6 bases). Germline CDR1 is SEHNR and CDR2 is FQNEAQ (reference sequence). V was cut by 1 base and J by 0 bases, with 14 bases left in between. This CDR3 comprises 17 residues. The CDR3 reads CASSLGRSGESTDTQYF. DNA for the CDR3: TGTGCCAGCAGCTTAGGGCGGTCGGGGGAAAGCACAGATACGCAGTATTTT.

This clone has only one observation. The chain employs TRBV25-1 and TRBJ1-1, with 7 bases lining up with TRBD1. CDR3 size: 16 residues. Looked up from germline, CDR1 is MGHDK and CDR2 is SYGVNS. V dropped 6 bases and J dropped 2; count of bases not matched to a gene: 12. CDR3 amino acids: CASSRRGGPSNTEAFF. The CDR3 DNA follows: TGTGCCAGCAGCCGCAGGGGGGGCCCCTCCAACACTGAAGCTTTCTTT.

The rearrangement uses TRBV4-3 and TRBJ2-7, with D tentatively TRBD1 or TRBD2 (5 bases each). The CDR3 runs to 14 residues. The germline gives CDR1 LGHNA, CDR2 YSLEER. V was clipped by 4 bases and J by 0 bases, with 10 bases between them. This CDR3 reads CASSRGDGSYEQYF. The CDR3 DNA reads TGCGCCAGCAGCCGAGGGGACGGCTCCTACGAGCAGTACTTC.